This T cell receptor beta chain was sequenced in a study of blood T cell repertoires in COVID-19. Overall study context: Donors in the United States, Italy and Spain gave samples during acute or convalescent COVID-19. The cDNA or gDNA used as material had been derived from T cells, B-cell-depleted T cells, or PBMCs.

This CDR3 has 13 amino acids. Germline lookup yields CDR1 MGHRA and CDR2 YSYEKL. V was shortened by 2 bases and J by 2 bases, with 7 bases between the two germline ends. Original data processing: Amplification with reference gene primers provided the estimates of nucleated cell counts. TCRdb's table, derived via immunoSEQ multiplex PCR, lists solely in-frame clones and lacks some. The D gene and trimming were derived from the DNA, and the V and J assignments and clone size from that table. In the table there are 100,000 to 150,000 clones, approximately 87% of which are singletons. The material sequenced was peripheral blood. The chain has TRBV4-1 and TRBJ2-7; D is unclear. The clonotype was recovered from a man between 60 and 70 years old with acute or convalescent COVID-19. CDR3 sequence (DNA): TGCGCCAGCAGCCAACCTGACACCTACGAGCAGTACTTC. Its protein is CASSQPDTYEQYF.